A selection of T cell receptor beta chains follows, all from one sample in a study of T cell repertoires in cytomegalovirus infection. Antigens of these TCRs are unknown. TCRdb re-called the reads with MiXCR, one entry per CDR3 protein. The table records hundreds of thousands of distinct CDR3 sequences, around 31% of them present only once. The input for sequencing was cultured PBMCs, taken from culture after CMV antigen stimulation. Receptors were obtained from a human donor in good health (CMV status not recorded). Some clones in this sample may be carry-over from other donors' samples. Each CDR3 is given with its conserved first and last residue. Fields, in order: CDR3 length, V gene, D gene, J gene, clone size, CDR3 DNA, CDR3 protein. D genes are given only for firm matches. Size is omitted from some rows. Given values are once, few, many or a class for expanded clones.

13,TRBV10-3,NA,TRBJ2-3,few,TGTGCCACCGACAGGGAGGGTCTAGATACGCAGTATTTT,CATDREGLDTQYF
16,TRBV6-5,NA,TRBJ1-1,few,TGTGCCAGCAGTAGAGGAACATTGGGGGTTCGCACTGAAGCTTTCTTT,CASSRGTLGVRTEAFF
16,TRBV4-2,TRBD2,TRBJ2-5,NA,TGTGCCAGCAGCCAAGATTACGCGGGGGGTAAAGAGACCCAGTACTTC,CASSQDYAGGKETQYF
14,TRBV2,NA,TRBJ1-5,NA,TGTGCCAGCAGTGAGTCAGGACGGAATCAGCCCCAGCATTTT,CASSESGRNQPQHF
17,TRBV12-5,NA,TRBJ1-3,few,TGTGCTAGTGACCTGACGGCAGGCCAACTCTCTGGAAACACCATATATTTT,CASDLTAGQLSGNTIYF
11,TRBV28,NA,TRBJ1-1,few,TGTGCCAGCAGTGGGTACAGGGAAGCTTTCTTT,CASSGYREAFF
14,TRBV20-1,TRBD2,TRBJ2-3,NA,TGCAGTGCCATACTAGCGGGGGCCACAGATACGCAGTATTTT,CSAILAGATDTQYF
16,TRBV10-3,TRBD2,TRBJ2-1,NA,TGTGCCATCACGGGTCGGGCTAGCGGCTCCTACAATGAGCAGTTCTTC,CAITGRASGSYNEQFF
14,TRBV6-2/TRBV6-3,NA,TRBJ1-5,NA,TGTGCCAGCAGACCAACAGGGATTGGGCAGCCCCAGCATTTT,CASRPTGIGQPQHF
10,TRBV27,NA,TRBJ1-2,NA,TGTGCCAGCAGGGGTGCCTACATGCACTTC,CASRGAYMHF
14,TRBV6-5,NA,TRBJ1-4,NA,TGTGCCAGCAGTTTTGACAGGAGACCCGAAAAACTGTTTTTT,CASSFDRRPEKLFF
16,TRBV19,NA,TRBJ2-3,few,TGTGCCAGTAGTATAACGGGGCCTTCTCGCACAGATACGCAGTATTTT,CASSITGPSRTDTQYF
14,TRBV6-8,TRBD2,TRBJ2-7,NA,TGTGCCAGCAGTGTCATAGCGGGGGCGGGCGAGCAGTACTTC,CASSVIAGAGEQYF
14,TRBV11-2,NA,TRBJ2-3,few,TGTGCCAGCAGCTCGGACTACTCCACAGATACGCAGTATTTT,CASSSDYSTDTQYF
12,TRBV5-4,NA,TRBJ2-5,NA,TGTGCCAGCAGTGTAGAGTGGAAGACCCAGTACTTC,CASSVEWKTQYF